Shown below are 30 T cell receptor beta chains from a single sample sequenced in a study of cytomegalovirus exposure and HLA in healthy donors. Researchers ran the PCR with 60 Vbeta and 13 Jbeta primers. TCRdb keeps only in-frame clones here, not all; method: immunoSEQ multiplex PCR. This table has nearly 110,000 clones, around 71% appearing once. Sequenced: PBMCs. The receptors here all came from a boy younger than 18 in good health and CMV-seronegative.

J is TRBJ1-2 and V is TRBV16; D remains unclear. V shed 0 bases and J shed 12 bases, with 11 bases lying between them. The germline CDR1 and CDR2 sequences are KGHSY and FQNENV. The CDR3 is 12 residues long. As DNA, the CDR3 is TGTGCCAGCAGCCAATCGACACAAGCCCACACCTTC. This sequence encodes CASSQSTQAHTF.

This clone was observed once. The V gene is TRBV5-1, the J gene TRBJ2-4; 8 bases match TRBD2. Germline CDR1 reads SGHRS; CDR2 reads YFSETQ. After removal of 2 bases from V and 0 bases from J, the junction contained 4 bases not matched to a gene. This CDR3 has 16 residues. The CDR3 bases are TGCGCCAGCAGCTTCGGGAGGGCTGGAGCCAAAAACATTCAGTACTTC. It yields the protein CASSFGRAGAKNIQYF.

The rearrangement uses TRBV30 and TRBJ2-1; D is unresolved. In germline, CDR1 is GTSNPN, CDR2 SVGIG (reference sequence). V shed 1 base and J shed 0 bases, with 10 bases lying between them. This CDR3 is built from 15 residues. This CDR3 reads CAWSAGRLSYNEQFF. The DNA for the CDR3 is TGTGCCTGGAGTGCAGGCCGTCTCTCCTACAATGAGCAGTTCTTC.

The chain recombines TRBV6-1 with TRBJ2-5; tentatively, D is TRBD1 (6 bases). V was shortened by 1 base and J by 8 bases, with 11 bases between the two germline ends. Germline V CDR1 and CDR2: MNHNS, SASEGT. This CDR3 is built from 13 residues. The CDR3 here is CASSEDIRGTQYF. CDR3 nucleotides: TGTGCCAGCAGTGAAGACATCAGGGGCACCCAGTACTTC.

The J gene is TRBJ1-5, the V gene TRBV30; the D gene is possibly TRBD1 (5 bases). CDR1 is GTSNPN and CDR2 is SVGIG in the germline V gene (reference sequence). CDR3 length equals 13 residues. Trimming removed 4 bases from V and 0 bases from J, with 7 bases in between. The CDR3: CAWTTGSNQPQHF. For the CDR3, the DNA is TGTGCCTGGACAACAGGTAGCAATCAGCCCCAGCATTTT.

The CDR3 DNA is TGTGCCAGCAGTGAGCGGGGCCTCAGGGAGCAGTACTTC. This codes for CASSERGLREQYF. This chain uses TRBV2 with TRBJ2-7; D may be TRBD2 (6 bases). The germline V gene has CDR1 SNHLY and CDR2 FYNNEI. Trimming took 3 bases from V and 7 from J, leaving 13 bases between them. This CDR3 contains 13 residues. The full variable domain, its missing parts supplied by reference TRBV2 and TRBJ2-7, is EPEVTQTPSHQVTQMGQEVILRCVPISNHLYFYWYRQILGQKVEFLVSFYNNEISEKSEIFDDQFSVERPDGSNFTLKIRSTKLEDSAMYFCASSERGLREQYFGPGTRLTVT.

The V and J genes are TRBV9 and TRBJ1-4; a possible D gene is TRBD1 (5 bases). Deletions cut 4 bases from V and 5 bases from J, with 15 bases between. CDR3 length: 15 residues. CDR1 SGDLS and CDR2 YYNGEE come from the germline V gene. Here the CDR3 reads CASSPQRGTNEKLFF. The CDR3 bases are TGTGCCAGCAGCCCCCAGCGGGGCACAAATGAAAAACTGTTTTTT.

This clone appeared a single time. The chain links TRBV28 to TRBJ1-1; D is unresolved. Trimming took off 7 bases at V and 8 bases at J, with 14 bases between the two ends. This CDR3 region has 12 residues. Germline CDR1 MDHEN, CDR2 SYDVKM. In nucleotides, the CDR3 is TGTGCCAGCATCTCCCTTCCCCTGGAAGCTTTCTTT. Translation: CASISLPLEAFF.

This CDR3 is CATSREPRVNYGYTF. The DNA for the CDR3 is TGTGCCACCAGCAGAGAGCCCAGGGTGAACTATGGCTACACCTTC. V is TRBV15 and J is TRBJ1-2; D might be TRBD1 (5 bases). V dropped 0 bases and J dropped 2 bases, with 10 bases sitting between them. The CDR3 sequence is 15 residues long. Germline CDR1 and CDR2: LNHNV and YYDKDF (reference sequence).

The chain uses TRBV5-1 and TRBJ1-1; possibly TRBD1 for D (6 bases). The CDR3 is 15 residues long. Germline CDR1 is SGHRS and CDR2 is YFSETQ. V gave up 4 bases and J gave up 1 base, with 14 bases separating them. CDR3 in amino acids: CASSETGLGNTEAFF. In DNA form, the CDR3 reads TGCGCCAGCAGCGAAACAGGGTTGGGGAACACTGAAGCTTTCTTT.

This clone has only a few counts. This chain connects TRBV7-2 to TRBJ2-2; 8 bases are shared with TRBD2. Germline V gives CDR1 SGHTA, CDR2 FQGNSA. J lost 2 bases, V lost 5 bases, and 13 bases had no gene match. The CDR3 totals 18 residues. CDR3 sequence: CASSIRVWRGVNTGELFF. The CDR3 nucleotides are TGTGCCAGCAGCATCCGGGTGTGGCGGGGGGTTAACACCGGGGAGCTGTTTTTT.

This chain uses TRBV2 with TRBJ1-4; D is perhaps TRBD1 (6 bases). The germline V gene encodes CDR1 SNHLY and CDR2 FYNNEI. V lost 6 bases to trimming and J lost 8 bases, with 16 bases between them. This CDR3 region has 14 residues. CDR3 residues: CASSRDTVGEKLFF. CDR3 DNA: TGTGCCAGCAGCCGGGACACGGTGGGGGAAAAACTGTTTTTT.

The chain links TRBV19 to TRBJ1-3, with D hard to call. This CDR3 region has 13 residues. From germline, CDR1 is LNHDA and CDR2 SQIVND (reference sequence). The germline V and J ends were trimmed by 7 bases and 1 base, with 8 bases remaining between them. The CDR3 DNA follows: TGTGCCAGTAATTTCAGATCTGGAAACACCATATATTTT. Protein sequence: CASNFRSGNTIYF.

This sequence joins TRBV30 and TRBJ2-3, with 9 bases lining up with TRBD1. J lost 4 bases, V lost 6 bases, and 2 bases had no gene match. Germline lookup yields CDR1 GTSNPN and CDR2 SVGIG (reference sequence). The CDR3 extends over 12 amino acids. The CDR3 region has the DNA TGTGCCTGCGACAGGGGGGCAGATACGCAGTATTTT. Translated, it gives CACDRGADTQYF.

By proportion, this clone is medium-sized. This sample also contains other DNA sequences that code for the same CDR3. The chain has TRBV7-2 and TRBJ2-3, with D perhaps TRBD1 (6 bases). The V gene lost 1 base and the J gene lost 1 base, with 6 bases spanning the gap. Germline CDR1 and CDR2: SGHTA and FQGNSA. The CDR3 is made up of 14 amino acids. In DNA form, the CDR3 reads TGTGCCAGCAGCTTAGACAGGGGCACAGATACGCAGTATTTT. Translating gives CASSLDRGTDTQYF. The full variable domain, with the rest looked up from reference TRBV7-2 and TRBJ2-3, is GAGVSQSPSNKVTEKGKDVELRCDPISGHTALYWYRQSLGQGLEFLIYFQGNSAPDKSGLPSDRFSAERTGGSVSTLTIQRTQQEDSAVYLCASSLDRGTDTQYFGPGTRLTVL.

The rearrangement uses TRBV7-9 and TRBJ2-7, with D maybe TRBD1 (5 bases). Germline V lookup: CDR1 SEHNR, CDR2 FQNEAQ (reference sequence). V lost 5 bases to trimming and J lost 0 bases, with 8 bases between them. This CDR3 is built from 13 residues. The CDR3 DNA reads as TGTGCCAGCAGCCCTGACAGCTCCTACGAGCAGTACTTC. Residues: CASSPDSSYEQYF. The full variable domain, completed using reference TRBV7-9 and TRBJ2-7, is DTGVSQNPRHKITKRGQNVTFRCDPISEHNRLYWYRQTLGQGPEFLTYFQNEAQLEKSRLLSDRFSAERPKGSFSTLEIQRTEQGDSAMYLCASSPDSSYEQYFGPGTRLTVT.

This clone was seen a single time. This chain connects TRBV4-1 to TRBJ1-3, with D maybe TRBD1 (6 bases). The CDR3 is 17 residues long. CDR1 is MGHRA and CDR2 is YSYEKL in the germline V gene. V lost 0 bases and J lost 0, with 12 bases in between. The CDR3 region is CASSQEDSQSSGNTIYF. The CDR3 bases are TGCGCCAGCAGCCAAGAGGACAGTCAAAGCTCTGGAAACACCATATATTTT.

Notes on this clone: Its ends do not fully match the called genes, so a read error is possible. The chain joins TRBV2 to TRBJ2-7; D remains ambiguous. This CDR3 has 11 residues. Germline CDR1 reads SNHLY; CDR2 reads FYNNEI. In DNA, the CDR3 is TGTGCCAGCAGTGTCTCCCACGAGCAGTACTTC. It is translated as CASSVSHEQYF. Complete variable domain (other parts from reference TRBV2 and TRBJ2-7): EPEVTQTPSHQVTQMGQEVILRCVPISNHLYFYWYRQILGQKVEFLVSFYNNEISEKSEIFDDQFSVERPDGSNFTLKIRSTKLEDSAMYFCASSVSHEQYFGPGTRLTVT.

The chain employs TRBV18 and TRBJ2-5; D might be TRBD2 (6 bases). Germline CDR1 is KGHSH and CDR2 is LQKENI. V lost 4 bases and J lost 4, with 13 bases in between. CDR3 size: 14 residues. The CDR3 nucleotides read TGTGCCAGCTCACAGTCGGGAGCTGGAGAGACCCAGTACTTC. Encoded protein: CASSQSGAGETQYF.

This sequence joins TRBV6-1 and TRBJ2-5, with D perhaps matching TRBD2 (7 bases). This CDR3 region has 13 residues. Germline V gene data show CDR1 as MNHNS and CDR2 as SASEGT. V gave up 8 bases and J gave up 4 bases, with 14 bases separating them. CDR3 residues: CASYGGGGETQYF. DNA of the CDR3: TGTGCCAGCTATGGGGGAGGGGGAGAGACCCAGTACTTC.

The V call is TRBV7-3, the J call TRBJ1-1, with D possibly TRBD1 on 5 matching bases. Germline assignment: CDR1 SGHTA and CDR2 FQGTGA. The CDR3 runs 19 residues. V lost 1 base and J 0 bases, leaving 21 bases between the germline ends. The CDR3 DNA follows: TGTGCCAGCAGCTTAAGCAGTCAGGCGGCAGGGTTCATGAACACTGAAGCTTTCTTT. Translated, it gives CASSLSSQAAGFMNTEAFF.

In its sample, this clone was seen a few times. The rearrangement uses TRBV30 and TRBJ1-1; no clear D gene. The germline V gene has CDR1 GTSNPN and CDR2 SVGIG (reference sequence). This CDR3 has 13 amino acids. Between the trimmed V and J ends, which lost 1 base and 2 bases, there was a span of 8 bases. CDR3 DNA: TGTGCCTGGAGTGAGCACCTAAACACTGAAGCTTTCTTT. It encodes CAWSEHLNTEAFF.

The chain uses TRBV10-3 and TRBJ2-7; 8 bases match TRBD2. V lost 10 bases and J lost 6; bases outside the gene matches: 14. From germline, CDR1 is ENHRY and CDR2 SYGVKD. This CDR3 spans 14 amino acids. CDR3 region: CATDVSGIGSEQYF. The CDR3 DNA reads TGTGCCACCGACGTTAGCGGGATCGGCTCCGAGCAGTACTTC.

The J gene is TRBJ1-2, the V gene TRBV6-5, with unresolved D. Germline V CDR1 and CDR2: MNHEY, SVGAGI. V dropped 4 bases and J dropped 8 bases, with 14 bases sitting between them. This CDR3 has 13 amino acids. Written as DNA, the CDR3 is TGTGCCAGCAGTTTGACCCTTACGGGAGGCTACACCTTC. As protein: CASSLTLTGGYTF.

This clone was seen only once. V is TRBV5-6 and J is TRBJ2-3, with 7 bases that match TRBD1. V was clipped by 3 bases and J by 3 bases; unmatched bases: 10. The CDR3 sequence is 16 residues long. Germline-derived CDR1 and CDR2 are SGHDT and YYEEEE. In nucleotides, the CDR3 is TGTGCCAGCAGCTCGGAGACAGGGTCCACGACAGATACGCAGTATTTT. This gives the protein CASSSETGSTTDTQYF.

CDR3 nucleotides: TGTGCCAGCAGTGAAGGGCAGGGGGCTTACGAGCAGTACTTC. Translating it yields CASSEGQGAYEQYF. The rearrangement uses TRBV6-1 and TRBJ2-5; 8 bases line up with TRBD1. The end of the DNA fits TRBJ2-7 better, so the J call may be wrong. The CDR3 runs 14 residues. CDR1 and CDR2 from the germline V gene are MNHNS and SASEGT.

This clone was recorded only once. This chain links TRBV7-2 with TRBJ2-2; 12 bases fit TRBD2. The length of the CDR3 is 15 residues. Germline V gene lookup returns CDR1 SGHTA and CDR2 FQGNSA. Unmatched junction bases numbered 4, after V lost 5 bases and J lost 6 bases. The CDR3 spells CASSPLAGGPGELFF. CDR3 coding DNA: TGTGCCAGCAGCCCCCTAGCGGGAGGGCCCGGGGAGCTGTTTTTT.

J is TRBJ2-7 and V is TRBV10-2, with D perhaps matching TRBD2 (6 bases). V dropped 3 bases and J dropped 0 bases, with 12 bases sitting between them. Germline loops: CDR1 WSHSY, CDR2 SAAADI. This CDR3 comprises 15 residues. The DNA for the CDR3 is TGCGCCAGCAGTGAAGGGAGCGGGTACTCCTACGAGCAGTACTTC. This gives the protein CASSEGSGYSYEQYF.

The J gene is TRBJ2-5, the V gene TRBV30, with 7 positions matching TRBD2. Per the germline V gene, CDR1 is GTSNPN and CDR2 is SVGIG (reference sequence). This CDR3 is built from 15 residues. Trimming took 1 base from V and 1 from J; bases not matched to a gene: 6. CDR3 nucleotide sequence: TGTGCCTGGAGTGGGAGGGGCGGGAGCCAAGAGACCCAGTACTTC. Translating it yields CAWSGRGGSQETQYF.

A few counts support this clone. CDR3 coding DNA: TGTGCCAGCAGTCCGGACAGGGTTTACGGGCAGCCCCAGCATTTT. Its translation is CASSPDRVYGQPQHF. The chain couples TRBV6-1 to TRBJ1-5, with 8 bases fitting TRBD1. There are 15 residues in the CDR3. Trimming took 5 bases from V and 7 from J; bases not matched to a gene: 10. The germline CDR1 and CDR2 sequences are MNHNS and SASEGT.